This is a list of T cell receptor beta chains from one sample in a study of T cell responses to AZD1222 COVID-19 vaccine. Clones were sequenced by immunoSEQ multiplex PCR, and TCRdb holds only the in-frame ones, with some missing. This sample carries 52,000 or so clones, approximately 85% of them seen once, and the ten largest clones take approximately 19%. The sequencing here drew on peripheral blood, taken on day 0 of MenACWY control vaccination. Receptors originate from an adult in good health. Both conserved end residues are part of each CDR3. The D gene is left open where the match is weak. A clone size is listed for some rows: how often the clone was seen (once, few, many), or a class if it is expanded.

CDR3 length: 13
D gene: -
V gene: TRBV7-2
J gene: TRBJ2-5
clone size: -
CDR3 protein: CASSLDSKMTQYF
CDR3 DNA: TGTGCCAGCAGCTTGGACAGCAAGATGACCCAGTACTTC

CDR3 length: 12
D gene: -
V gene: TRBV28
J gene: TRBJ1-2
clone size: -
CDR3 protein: CASSPSSGGYTF
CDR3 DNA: TGTGCCAGCAGTCCGTCCTCCGGAGGCTACACCTTC

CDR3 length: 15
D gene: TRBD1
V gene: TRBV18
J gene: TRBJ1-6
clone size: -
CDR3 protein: CASSRQGATDSPLHF
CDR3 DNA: TGTGCCAGCTCCAGACAGGGGGCGACTGATTCACCCCTCCACTTT

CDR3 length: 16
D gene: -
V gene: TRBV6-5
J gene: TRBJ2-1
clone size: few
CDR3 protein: CASSYPSSPAYNEQFF
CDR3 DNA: TGTGCCAGCAGTTACCCTAGCTCCCCAGCCTACAATGAGCAGTTCTTC

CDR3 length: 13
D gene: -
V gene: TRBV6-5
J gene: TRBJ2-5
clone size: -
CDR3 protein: CASSYSRGKTQYF
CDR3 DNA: TGTGCCAGCAGTTACTCGAGGGGAAAGACCCAGTACTTC

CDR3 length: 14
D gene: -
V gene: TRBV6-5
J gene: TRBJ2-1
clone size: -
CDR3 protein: CASSNSFSYNEQFF
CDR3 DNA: TGTGCCAGCAGTAACAGTTTCTCCTACAATGAGCAGTTCTTC

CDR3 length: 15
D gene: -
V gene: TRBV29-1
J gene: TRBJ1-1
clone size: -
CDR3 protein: CSVEEVGQLNTEAFF
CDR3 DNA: TGCAGCGTTGAAGAAGTCGGACAGCTGAACACTGAAGCTTTCTTT

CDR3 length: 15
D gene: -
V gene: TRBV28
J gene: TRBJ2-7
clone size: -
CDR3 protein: CASSFSQGLSYEQYF
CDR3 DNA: TGTGCCAGCAGTTTTTCCCAAGGGCTCTCCTACGAGCAGTACTTC

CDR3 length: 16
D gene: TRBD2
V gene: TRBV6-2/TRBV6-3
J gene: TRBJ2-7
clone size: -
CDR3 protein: CASSSVLAGSSYEQYF
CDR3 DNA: TGTGCCAGCAGTTCGGTCCTAGCGGGGAGCTCCTACGAGCAGTACTTC

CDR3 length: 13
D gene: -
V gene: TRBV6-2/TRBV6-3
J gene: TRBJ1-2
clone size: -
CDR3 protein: CASSLTDLYGYTF
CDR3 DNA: TGTGCCAGCAGTTTGACGGACCTATATGGCTACACCTTC

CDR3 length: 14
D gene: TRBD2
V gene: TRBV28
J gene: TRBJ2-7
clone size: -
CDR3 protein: CASSGGWSGYEQYF
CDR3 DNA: TGTGCCAGTTCGGGGGGGTGGTCGGGCTACGAGCAGTACTTC

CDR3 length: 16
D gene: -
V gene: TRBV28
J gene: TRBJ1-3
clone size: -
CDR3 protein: CASSLQNFISGNTIYF
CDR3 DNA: TGTGCCAGCAGTCTACAGAATTTCATCTCTGGAAACACCATATATTTT

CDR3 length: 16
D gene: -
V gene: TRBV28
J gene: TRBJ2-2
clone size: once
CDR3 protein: CASSYGPGSETGELFF
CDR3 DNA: TGTGCCAGCAGTTATGGGCCCGGGTCGGAGACCGGGGAGCTGTTTTTT